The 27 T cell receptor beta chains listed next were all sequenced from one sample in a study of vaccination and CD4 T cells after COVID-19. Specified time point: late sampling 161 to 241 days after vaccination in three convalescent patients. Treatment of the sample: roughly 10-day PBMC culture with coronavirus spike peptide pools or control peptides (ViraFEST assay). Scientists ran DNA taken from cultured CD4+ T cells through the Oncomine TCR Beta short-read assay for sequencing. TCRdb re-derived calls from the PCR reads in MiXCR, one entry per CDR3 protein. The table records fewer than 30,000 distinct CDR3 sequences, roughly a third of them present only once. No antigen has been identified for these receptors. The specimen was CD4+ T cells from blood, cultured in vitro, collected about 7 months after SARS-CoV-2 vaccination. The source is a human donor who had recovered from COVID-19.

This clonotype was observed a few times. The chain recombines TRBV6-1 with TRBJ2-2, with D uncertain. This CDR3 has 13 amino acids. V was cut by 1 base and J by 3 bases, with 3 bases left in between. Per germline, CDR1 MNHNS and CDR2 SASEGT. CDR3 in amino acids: CASSEGDTGELFF. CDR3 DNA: TGTGCCAGCAGTGAAGGTGACACCGGGGAGCTGTTTTTT.

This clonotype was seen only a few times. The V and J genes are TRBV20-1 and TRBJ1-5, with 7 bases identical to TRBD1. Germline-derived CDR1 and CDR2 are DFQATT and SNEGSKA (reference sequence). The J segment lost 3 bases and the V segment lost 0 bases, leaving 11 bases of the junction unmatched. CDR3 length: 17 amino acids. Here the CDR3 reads CSAREVSRGGVNQPQHF. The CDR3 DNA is TGCAGTGCTAGAGAGGTGTCTAGAGGGGGCGTCAATCAGCCCCAGCATTTT.

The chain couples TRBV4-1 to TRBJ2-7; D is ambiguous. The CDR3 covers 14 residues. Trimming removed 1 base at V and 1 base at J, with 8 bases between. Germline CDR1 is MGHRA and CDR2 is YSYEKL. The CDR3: CASSQVRLSYEQYF. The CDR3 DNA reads TGCGCCAGCAGCCAAGTGCGCCTTTCCTACGAGCAGTACTTC.

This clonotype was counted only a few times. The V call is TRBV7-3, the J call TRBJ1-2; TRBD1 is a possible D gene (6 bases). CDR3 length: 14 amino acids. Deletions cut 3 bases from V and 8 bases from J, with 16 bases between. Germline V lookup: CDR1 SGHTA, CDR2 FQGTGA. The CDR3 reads CASSFGPGAEGYTF. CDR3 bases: TGTGCCAGCAGCTTTGGCCCAGGGGCGGAGGGCTACACCTTC.

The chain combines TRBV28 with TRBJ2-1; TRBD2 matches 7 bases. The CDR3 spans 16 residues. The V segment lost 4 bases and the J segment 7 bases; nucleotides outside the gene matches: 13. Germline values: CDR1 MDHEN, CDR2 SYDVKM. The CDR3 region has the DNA TGTGCCAGCAGTTCGCCCGCGGGAGTGGGTTCTAATGAGCAGTTCTTC. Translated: CASSSPAGVGSNEQFF.

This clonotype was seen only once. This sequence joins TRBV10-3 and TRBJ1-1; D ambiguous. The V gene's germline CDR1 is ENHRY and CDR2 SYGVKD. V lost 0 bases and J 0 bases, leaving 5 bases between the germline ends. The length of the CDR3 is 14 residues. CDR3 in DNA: TGTGCCATCAGTGAGTCCCCTGTGAACACTGAAGCTTTCTTT. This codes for CAISESPVNTEAFF.

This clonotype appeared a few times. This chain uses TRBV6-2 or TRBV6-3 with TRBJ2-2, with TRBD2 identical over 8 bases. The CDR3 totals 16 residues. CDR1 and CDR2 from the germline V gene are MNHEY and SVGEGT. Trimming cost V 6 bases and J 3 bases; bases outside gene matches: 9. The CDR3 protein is CASRDPGLGDTGELFF. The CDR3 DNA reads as TGTGCCAGCAGAGATCCGGGACTAGGGGACACCGGGGAGCTGTTTTTT.

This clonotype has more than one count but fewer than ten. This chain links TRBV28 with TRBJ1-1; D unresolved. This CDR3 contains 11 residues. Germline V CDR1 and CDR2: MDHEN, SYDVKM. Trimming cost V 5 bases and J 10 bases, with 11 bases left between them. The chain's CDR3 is CASSRTSGAFF. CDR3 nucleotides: TGTGCCAGCAGTAGGACCAGCGGAGCTTTCTTT.

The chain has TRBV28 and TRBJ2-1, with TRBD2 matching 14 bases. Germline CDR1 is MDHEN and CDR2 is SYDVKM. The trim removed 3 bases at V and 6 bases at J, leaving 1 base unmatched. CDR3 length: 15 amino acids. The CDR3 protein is CASSFGTSGSNEQFF. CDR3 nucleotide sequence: TGTGCCAGCAGTTTCGGGACTAGCGGGAGCAATGAGCAGTTCTTC.

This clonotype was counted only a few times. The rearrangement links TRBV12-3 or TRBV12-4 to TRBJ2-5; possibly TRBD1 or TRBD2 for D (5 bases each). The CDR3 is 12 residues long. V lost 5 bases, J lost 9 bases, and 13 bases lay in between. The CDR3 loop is CASSLTGRAQYF. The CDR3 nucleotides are TGTGCCAGCAGTCTAACGGGGCGGGCCCAGTACTTC.

CDR3 region: CASSNMETQYF. CDR3 nucleotide sequence: TGTGCCAGCAGCAACATGGAGACCCAGTACTTC. This chain uses TRBV12-3 or TRBV12-4 with TRBJ2-5; D is undetermined. CDR3 length equals 11 residues. The V and J ends lost 6 bases and 5 bases respectively, with 7 bases between them.

Here the CDR3 reads CASSYAGTSGNNEQFF. The CDR3 region has the DNA TGCGCCAGCAGCTACGCCGGGACTAGCGGGAACAATGAGCAGTTCTTC. J is TRBJ2-1 and V is TRBV4-1, with TRBD2 matching over 13 bases. The germline gives CDR1 MGHRA, CDR2 YSYEKL. This CDR3 region has 16 residues. J gave up 5 bases and V 5 bases, and 6 bases lay outside the gene matches.

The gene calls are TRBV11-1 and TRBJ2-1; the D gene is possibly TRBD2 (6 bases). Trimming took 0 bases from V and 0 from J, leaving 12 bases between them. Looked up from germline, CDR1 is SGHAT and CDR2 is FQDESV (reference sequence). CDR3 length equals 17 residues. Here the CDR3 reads CASSLATSGSSYNEQFF. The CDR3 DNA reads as TGTGCCAGCAGCTTAGCGACTAGTGGGAGCTCCTACAATGAGCAGTTCTTC. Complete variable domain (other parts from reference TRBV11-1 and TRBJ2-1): EAEVAQSPRYKITEKSQAVAFWCDPISGHATLYWYRQILGQGPELLVQFQDESVVDDSQLPKDRFSAERLKGVDSTLKIQPAELGDSAMYLCASSLATSGSSYNEQFFGPGTRLTVL.

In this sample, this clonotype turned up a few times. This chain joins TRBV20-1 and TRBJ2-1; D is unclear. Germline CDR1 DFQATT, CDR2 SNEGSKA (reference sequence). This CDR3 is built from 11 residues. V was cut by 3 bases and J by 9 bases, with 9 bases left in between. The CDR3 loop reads CSARHGTEQFF. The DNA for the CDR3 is TGCAGTGCTAGGCACGGAACTGAGCAGTTCTTC.

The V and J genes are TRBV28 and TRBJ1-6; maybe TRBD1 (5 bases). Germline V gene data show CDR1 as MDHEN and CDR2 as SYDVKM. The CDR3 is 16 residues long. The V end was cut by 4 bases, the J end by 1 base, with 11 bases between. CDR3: CASSSGGSSYNSPLHF. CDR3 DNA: TGTGCCAGCAGTTCCGGGGGGAGTTCCTATAATTCACCCCTCCACTTT.

This CDR3 is CASSQGPNQPQHF. CDR3 in DNA: TGTGCCAGCTCACAGGGCCCCAATCAGCCCCAGCATTTT. The gene calls are TRBV28 and TRBJ1-5; D perhaps matches TRBD1 (6 bases). CDR1 is MDHEN, CDR2 SYDVKM, per germline. The ends were cut back, 8 bases at V and 3 bases at J, with 11 bases in the middle. CDR3 length: 13 residues. The whole variable domain, filled in from reference TRBV28 and TRBJ1-5, reads DVKVTQSSRYLVKRTGEKVFLECVQDMDHENMFWYRQDPGLGLRLIYFSYDVKMKEKGDIPEGYSVSREKKERFSLILESASTNQTSMYLCASSQGPNQPQHFGDGTRLSIL.

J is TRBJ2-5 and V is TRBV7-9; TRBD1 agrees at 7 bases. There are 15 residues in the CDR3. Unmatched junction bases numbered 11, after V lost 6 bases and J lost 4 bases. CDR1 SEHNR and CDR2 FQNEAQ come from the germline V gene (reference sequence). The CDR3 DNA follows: TGTGCCAGCAGAGTCTCCGGGACAGTCCTAGAGACCCAGTACTTC. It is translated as CASRVSGTVLETQYF.

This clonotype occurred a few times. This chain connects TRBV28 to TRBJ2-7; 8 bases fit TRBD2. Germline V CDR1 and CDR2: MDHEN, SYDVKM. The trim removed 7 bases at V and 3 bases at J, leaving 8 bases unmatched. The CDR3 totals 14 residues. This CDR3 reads CASNRGGSGYEQYF. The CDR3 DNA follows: TGTGCCAGCAACCGGGGGGGGTCGGGCTACGAGCAGTACTTC. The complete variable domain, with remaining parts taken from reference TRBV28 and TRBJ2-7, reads DVKVTQSSRYLVKRTGEKVFLECVQDMDHENMFWYRQDPGLGLRLIYFSYDVKMKEKGDIPEGYSVSREKKERFSLILESASTNQTSMYLCASNRGGSGYEQYFGPGTRLTVT.

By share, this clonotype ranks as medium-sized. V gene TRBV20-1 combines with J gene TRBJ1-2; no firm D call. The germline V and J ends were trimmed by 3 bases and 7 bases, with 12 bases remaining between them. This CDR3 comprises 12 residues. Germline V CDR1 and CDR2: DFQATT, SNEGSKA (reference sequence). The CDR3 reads CSASREYVGYTF. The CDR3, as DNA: TGCAGTGCTAGCCGGGAGTATGTTGGCTACACCTTC.

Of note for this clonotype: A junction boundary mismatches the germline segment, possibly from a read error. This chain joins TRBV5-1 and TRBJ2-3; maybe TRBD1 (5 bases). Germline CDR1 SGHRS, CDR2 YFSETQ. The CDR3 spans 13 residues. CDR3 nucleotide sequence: TGCGCCAGCAGCACCCCCGCCAGGGTCGGAACTTCTTTT. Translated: CASSTPARVGTSF.

CDR3 region: CASSFSSGPNTGELFF. CDR3 in DNA: TGTGCCAGCAGCTTTAGCAGCGGGCCGAACACCGGGGAGCTGTTTTTT. This sequence joins TRBV7-2 and TRBJ2-2, with D maybe TRBD2 (6 bases). The CDR3 is 16 residues long. Looked up from germline, CDR1 is SGHTA and CDR2 is FQGNSA. Trimming took 3 bases from V and 0 from J, leaving 11 bases between them.

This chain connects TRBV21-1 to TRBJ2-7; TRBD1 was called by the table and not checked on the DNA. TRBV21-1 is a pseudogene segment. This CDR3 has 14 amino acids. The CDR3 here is CASSKAQGRYEQYF. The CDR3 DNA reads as TGTGCCAGCAGCAAAGCGCAGGGGCGCTACGAGCAGTACTTC.

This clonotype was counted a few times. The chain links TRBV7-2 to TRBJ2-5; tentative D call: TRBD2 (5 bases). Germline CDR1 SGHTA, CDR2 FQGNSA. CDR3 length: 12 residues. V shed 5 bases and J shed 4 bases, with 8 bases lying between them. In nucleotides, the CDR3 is TGTGCCAGCAGCCGACTAAGAGAGACCCAGTACTTC. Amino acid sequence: CASSRLRETQYF. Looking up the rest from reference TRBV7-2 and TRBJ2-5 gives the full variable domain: GAGVSQSPSNKVTEKGKDVELRCDPISGHTALYWYRQSLGQGLEFLIYFQGNSAPDKSGLPSDRFSAERTGGSVSTLTIQRTQQEDSAVYLCASSRLRETQYFGPGTRLLVL.

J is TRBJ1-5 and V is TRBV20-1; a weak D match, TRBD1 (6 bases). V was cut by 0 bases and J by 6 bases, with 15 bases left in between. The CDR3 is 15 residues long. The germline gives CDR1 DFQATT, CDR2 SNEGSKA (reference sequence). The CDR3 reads CSAREVGGAGQPQHF. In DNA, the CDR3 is TGCAGTGCTAGAGAGGTCGGGGGGGCAGGTCAGCCCCAGCATTTT.

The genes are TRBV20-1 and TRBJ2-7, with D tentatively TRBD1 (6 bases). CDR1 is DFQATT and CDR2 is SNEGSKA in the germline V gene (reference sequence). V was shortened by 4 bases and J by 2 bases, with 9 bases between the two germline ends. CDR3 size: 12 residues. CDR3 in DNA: TGCAGTGCTAAAGACAGGACCTACGAGCAGTACTTC. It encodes CSAKDRTYEQYF.

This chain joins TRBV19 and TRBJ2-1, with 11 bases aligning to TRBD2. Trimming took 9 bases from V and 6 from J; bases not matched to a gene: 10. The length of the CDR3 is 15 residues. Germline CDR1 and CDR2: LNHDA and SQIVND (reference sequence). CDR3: CASETGTSGFNEQFF. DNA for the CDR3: TGTGCCAGCGAGACCGGGACTAGCGGTTTCAATGAGCAGTTCTTC.

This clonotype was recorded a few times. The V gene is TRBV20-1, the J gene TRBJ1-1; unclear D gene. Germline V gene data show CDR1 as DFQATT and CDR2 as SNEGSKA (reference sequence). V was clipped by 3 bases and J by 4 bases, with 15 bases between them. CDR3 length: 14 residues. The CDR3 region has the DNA TGCAGTGCTAGTGGCTCAAGGGCAGGCACTGAAGCTTTCTTT. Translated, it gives CSASGSRAGTEAFF.